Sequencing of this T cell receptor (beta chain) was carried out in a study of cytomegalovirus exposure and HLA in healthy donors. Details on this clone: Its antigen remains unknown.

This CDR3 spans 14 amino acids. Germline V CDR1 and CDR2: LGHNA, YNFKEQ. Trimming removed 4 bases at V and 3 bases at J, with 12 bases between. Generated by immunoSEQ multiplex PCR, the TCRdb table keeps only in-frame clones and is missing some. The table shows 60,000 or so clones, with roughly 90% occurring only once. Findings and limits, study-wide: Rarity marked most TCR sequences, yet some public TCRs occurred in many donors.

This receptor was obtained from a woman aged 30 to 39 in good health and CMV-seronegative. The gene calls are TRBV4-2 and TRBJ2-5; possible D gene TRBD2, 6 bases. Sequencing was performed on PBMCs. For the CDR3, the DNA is TGTGCCAGCAGCCTGAGATGGAGGGAAGAGACCCAGTACTTC. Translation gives CASSLRWREETQYF.